The source of this TCR beta chain is a study of shared clonotypes between healthy human individuals. The study, taken as a whole, reports: It was the few donors that limited the genetic and exposure-history diversity represented. Clonotype sharing among the donors was expected to vary with sequencing depth.

Sequencing was performed with immunoSEQ multiplex PCR; in TCRdb, only in-frame clones are kept and a portion is missing. The table has some 650,000 clones, 95% to 98% seen once; the top ten hold 0.045% to 0.07%. To note about this clone: Its antigen is currently unknown.

The CDR3 extends over 16 amino acids. V was clipped by 2 bases and J by 5 bases, with 16 bases between them. Germline V gene sequence: CDR1 MDHEN, CDR2 SYDVKM. Healthy and HIV-negative, the adult donors had no recent acute infections or vaccinations. Researchers partitioned CD4+ cells into CD45RA+ naive and CD45RA-negative memory subsets. The sequencing input was naive CD4+ T cells sorted from blood. Subset here: CD45RA+ positively selected. The chain recombines TRBV28 with TRBJ2-1, with D possibly TRBD2 on 5 matching bases. This receptor was obtained from a woman between 25 and 40 years old in good health. This CDR3 reads CASSLSGSLLDNEQFF. As DNA, the CDR3 is TGTGCCAGCAGTTTAAGCGGCAGTCTTTTGGACAATGAGCAGTTCTTC.